This TCR beta chain was identified during a study of shared clonotypes between healthy human individuals. Study-level background: The cohort comprised two women and three men. Their ages spanned 18 to 49 years.

This clone showed up just once. V lost 0 bases and J lost 9, with 16 bases in between. CDR1 is SGDLS, CDR2 YYNGEE, per germline. The CDR3 runs 15 residues. Libraries were prepared by immunoSEQ multiplex PCR; TCRdb keeps only in-frame clonotypes and omits some of them. The repertoire holds 2 million to 2.5 million clones, under 97% seen once, with 0.1% to 0.15% in the top ten. The source material was naive CD4+ T cells sorted from blood. As for subset: CD45RA+ positively selected. This receptor was identified in a man aged 18 to 30 in good health. This rearrangement joins TRBV9 to TRBJ2-1; D call uncertain. CDR3 sequence reads: CASSVAVVQSTEQFF. The CDR3 nucleotides read TGTGCCAGCAGCGTAGCGGTTGTCCAGAGTACTGAGCAGTTCTTC.